This T cell receptor (beta chain) came from a study of T cell repertoires in cytomegalovirus infection. This clonotype was detected a few times. Its antigen is unknown. TCRdb used MiXCR to reprocess the reads, holding one entry per CDR3 protein. The table has about 130,000 distinct CDR3 sequences, around 25% seen once; the top ten hold about 37%. CDR3 length: 15 amino acids. CDR1 MNHNY and CDR2 SVGAGI come from the germline V gene (reference sequence). Trimming took 8 bases from V and 0 from J; bases not matched to a gene: 8. Findings of the study overall: Accumulated public TCR beta family frequency recognized individuals carrying CMV together with the relevant HLA. HLA-C-restricted, CMV-specific TCR beta clonotypes were dominant ex vivo.

V usage is TRBV6-6 and J usage is TRBJ2-3, with 7 bases aligning to TRBD2. The origin of this receptor is a human donor in good health (CMV status not recorded). Some clones in this sample may be carry-over from other donors' samples. Sample: PBMCs, sequenced either directly or after in vitro stimulation (not recorded which). CDR3 region: CASLSTSASTDTQYF. CDR3 nucleotide sequence: TGTGCCAGCCTTAGCACTAGCGCCAGCACAGATACGCAGTATTTT.